This entry concerns a single TCR beta chain. It has no known antigen specificity. Per-base quality was not reported, and no clone a single base away is much larger than it. The data are from a study of T cell responses to AZD1222 COVID-19 vaccine (dated by TCRdb to about 2021). A note on the overall study: TCR sequencing covered fewer than 250 trial participants: 207 given two doses of AZD1222 and 26 given two doses of MenACWY control vaccine. Trial participants were enrolled into age subgroups of 18-55, 56-69 and 70-plus years, which contained about 150, 28 and 57 TCR-sequenced participants, respectively. The research as a whole found: Most participants were white British and females outnumbered males, and the authors suggested that clonal diversity may have been underestimated. Because no samples from the day 14 peak response were available, repertoires could be characterized only after the peak T cell response. Spike-specific TCR breadth and depth rose significantly after two AZD1222 doses compared with day 0 and with MenACWY recipients. Conclusions about previously exposed vaccinees are limited because only 6 or 7 AZD1222 recipients were SARS-CoV-2 seropositive at baseline. In the small 56-69-year group, the increase in depth fell short of significance, most likely because of low power. Vaccine-associated CD4 TCRs spanned the whole spike protein, with dominant responses in regions 160-218 and 743-854. Epitopes outside the regions mutated in the B.1.351 and B.1.1.7 variants were reportedly recognized by nearly half of the unique spike-specific TCRs.

The CDR3 regions of human TCRbeta chains were analyzed by immunosequencing. The original methods were these. TCRs in the repertoires were compared against a reference library of SARS-CoV-2-specific TCRs that had been generated with the MIRA antigen-specificity platform. Breadth meant the fraction of unique TCRs that were SARS-CoV-2-associated, whereas depth meant the fraction of total T cells that were SARS-CoV-2-associated. Using the MIRA data, each spike-specific TCR was assigned both to the spike region to which the TCR was reactive and to a CD4 or CD8 class. Log10-transformed breadth and depth values were compared by one-way ANOVA with Sidak's multiple comparisons tests. The source is immuneACCESS, and TCRdb retained only in-frame sequences with V and J called. Part of the clones is not carried over; for the studies checked, unresolved V genes explain less than half of this, and the remainder is unexplained. The D gene and trimming were derived from the DNA, and the V and J assignments and clone size from that table. Recorded for this sample are 120,000 to 150,000 clones; more than 75% of them occurred a single time. The ten top clones hold more than 1.5% of the sample.

In light of the paper, this sample's time point label describes: about 28 days (+/-7) after the second vaccine dose. AZD1222 recipients whose second dose came at about 4 weeks and those whose second dose came at about 12 weeks were combined into one group, since spike-specific TCR depth and breadth did not differ between the two schedules. The vaccinee samples were drawn from two UK trials, COV001 and COV002, one of which was a single-blind randomized controlled phase 2/3 trial testing AZD1222 (ChAdOx1 nCoV-19) in healthy adults. For TCRbeta chain sequencing, PBMC samples from trial participants were taken at day 0 and at day 28 after the second dose. In the germline V gene (reference sequence), CDR1 corresponds to DFQATT and CDR2 to SNEGSKA. Including cysteine and phenylalanine, the CDR3 has 15 amino acids. The retained sequence is limited to the CDR3, 45 bases, with the frame set at the first base. Trimming at the junction amounts to 6 bases on V and 0 bases on J, and the germline ends lie 17 bases apart.

This TCR derives from an adult who received the AZD1222 COVID-19 vaccine. The sequence links TRBV20-1 to TRBJ1-1; confidence is insufficient to name the D gene. The sample in question was peripheral blood, obtained 28 days after the second AZD1222 dose. The CDR3 region has the sequence CSASGIGELNTEAFF. The DNA reads as follows: TGCAGTGCAAGTGGGATTGGGGAGTTGAACACTGAAGCTTTCTTT.